The 20 T cell receptor beta chains presented below share a single source sample, sequenced in a study of regulatory T cells in long-lasting Graves disease. Specified time point: newly diagnosed GD, antithyroid drugs for less than 3 months. RNA from PBMCs was the source of the TCR library. Assembly of TCR beta libraries relied on iRepertoire HTBI primers together with Arm-PCR of CDR3 regions. In TCRdb, the multiplex PCR reads were re-called with MiXCR into one record per CDR3 protein. The top ten clones hold about 12% of a sample with 200,000 to 250,000 distinct CDR3 sequences, roughly 20% of them seen once. This same sample was also part of a study on T cells in Graves' hyperthyroidism and ophthalmopathy.

Sequences were derived from peripheral blood mononuclear cells (PBMCs), sampled at new diagnosis, from a patient treated with antithyroid drugs. The receptors shown here come from a woman aged 25 to 39 with Graves disease.

This chain joins TRBV24-1 and TRBJ2-1; 11 nucleotides match TRBD2. Germline values: CDR1 KGHDR, CDR2 SFDVKD. V shed 5 bases and J 8 bases; nucleotides not matched to a gene: 13. The CDR3 is made up of 17 amino acids. In nucleotides, the CDR3 is TGTGCCACCAGTGCACGACTAGCGGGGTTGGGGGGGGATGAGCAGTTCTTC. Its translation: CATSARLAGLGGDEQFF.

The chain has TRBV11-2 and TRBJ2-1; D is unresolved. The CDR3 runs to 11 residues. Germline V CDR1 and CDR2: SGHAT, FQNNGV. The V and J ends lost 5 bases and 9 bases respectively, with 8 bases between them. The CDR3 nucleotides are TGTGCCAGCAGCCACCAACCTGAGCAGTTCTTC. Translation: CASSHQPEQFF.

This clonotype was observed at least ten times. The rearrangement links TRBV28 to TRBJ2-7; D may be TRBD2 (6 bases). CDR1 and CDR2 (germline): MDHEN, SYDVKM. The V end was cut by 5 bases, the J end by 7 bases, with 21 bases between. The CDR3 contains 15 residues. Here the CDR3 DNA reads TGTGCCAGCAGTATCCTTCCGTCCCGGGCGGGGGAGCAGTACTTC. Residues: CASSILPSRAGEQYF.

This clonotype was counted at least ten times. The chain links TRBV19 to TRBJ2-7; no clear D gene. The V end was cut by 3 bases, the J end by 5 bases, with 17 bases between. Germline V gene sequence: CDR1 LNHDA, CDR2 SQIVND (reference sequence). This CDR3 region has 15 residues. CDR3 bases: TGTGCCAGTAGTATCGGTCGGCAAGTACTTCACGAGCAGTACTTC. It yields the protein CASSIGRQVLHEQYF. The whole variable domain, remainder taken from reference TRBV19 and TRBJ2-7, is DGGITQSPKYLFRKEGQNVTLSCEQNLNHDAMYWYRQDPGQGLRLIYYSQIVNDFQKGDIAEGYSVSREKKESFPLTVTSAQKNPTAFYLCASSIGRQVLHEQYFGPGTRLTVT.

This clonotype was detected many times. The DNA for the CDR3 is TGTGCCAGCAGGGTGACTGGGAGATACTACGAGCAGTACTTC. Its protein product is CASRVTGRYYEQYF. The gene calls are TRBV12-3 or TRBV12-4 and TRBJ2-7, with D possibly being TRBD2 (5 bases). The length of the CDR3 is 14 residues. Deletions cut 6 bases from V and 3 bases from J, with 15 bases between.

This sequence joins TRBV11-2 and TRBJ2-1; 7 bases line up with TRBD1. Germline values: CDR1 SGHAT, CDR2 FQNNGV. Trimming removed 5 bases from V and 6 bases from J; junction bases left unmatched: 7. The CDR3 length is 14 residues. The CDR3 bases are TGTGCCAGCAGCCTCTCCCGGACAGGCAATGAGCAGTTCTTC. Protein: CASSLSRTGNEQFF.

This clonotype was picked up many times. The chain uses TRBV9 and TRBJ2-2, with a possible D match to TRBD1 (5 bases). The germline V gene has CDR1 SGDLS and CDR2 YYNGEE. Trimming cost V 4 bases and J 4 bases, with 11 bases left between them. This CDR3 has 14 amino acids. The CDR3 is CASSPRQITGELFF. The CDR3 DNA reads TGTGCCAGCAGCCCCCGACAGATCACCGGGGAGCTGTTTTTT. Variable domain in full (rest from reference TRBV9 and TRBJ2-2): DSGVTQTPKHLITATGQRVTLRCSPRSGDLSVYWYQQSLDQGLQFLIQYYNGEERAKGNILERFSAQQFPDLHSELNLSSLELGDSALYFCASSPRQITGELFFGEGSRLTVL.

The genes are TRBV19 and TRBJ2-3; D uncertain. CDR1 is LNHDA, CDR2 SQIVND, per germline (reference sequence). V was trimmed by 7 bases and J by 2 bases, leaving 10 bases between them. The CDR3 extends over 13 amino acids. CDR3 nucleotides: TGTGCCAGTAAGACTGGAAACACAGATACGCAGTATTTT. Encoded protein: CASKTGNTDTQYF.

There are many counts of this clonotype. CDR3 in amino acids: CASSWGDSRSNQPQHF. The DNA of the CDR3 is TGTGCCAGCAGCTGGGGGGACAGCCGTAGCAATCAGCCCCAGCATTTT. V gene TRBV28 combines with J gene TRBJ1-5, with 7 bases aligning to TRBD1. Trimming removed 6 bases from V and 0 bases from J; junction bases left unmatched: 8. The germline CDR1 and CDR2 sequences are MDHEN and SYDVKM. The CDR3 is made up of 16 amino acids.

This clonotype occurred a few times. A much bigger clone sits one base away, suggesting this may be a read error. For the CDR3, the DNA is TGCAGCGTTGACAGGCCAGGAGCGAACACTGAAGCTTTCTTT. Translating gives CSVDRPGANTEAFF. The chain is built from TRBV29-1 and TRBJ1-1; no firm D call. The CDR3 is 14 residues long. CDR1 SQVTM and CDR2 ANQGSEA come from the germline V gene. Deletions cut 3 bases from V and 1 base from J, with 12 bases between.

This clonotype was recorded at least ten times. The chain is built from TRBV19 and TRBJ2-1; 10 nucleotides line up with TRBD1. V shed 1 base, J shed 3 bases, and the junction held 3 bases outside the gene matches. The CDR3 sequence is 16 residues long. Per germline, CDR1 LNHDA and CDR2 SQIVND (reference sequence). The CDR3 nucleotides read TGTGCCAGTAGTATAGTAGGGACAGGGGTCTACAATGAGCAGTTCTTC. It codes for CASSIVGTGVYNEQFF.

This chain uses TRBV2 with TRBJ1-1; D is possibly TRBD1 (5 bases). The CDR3 runs 15 residues. Trimming left V 9 bases short and J 0 bases short, with 17 bases between. Germline CDR1 SNHLY, CDR2 FYNNEI. The CDR3 here is CASKLTQALNTEAFF. The CDR3 region has the DNA TGTGCCAGTAAGCTCACACAGGCCTTGAACACTGAAGCTTTCTTT.

The V and J genes are TRBV2 and TRBJ2-3; 16 bases are shared with TRBD2. The junction had 6 bases not matched to a gene; V was cut back by 5 bases and J by 10 bases. The CDR3 sequence is 15 residues long. In germline, CDR1 is SNHLY, CDR2 FYNNEI. The CDR3 protein is CASSPGLAGGLAQYF. The CDR3 nucleotides read TGTGCCAGCAGTCCGGGACTAGCGGGAGGGCTAGCGCAGTATTTT.

This clonotype was seen ten or more times. The chain couples TRBV12-3 or TRBV12-4 to TRBJ2-2, with 9 bases that match TRBD2. There are 16 residues in the CDR3. After removal of 4 bases from V and 5 bases from J, the junction contained 8 bases not matched to a gene. CDR3 protein: CASSWSSGRGTGELFF. The CDR3 DNA reads TGTGCCAGCAGTTGGAGTAGCGGGAGAGGGACCGGGGAGCTGTTTTTT.

The chain links TRBV11-2 to TRBJ2-7; 7 bases align to TRBD1. The CDR3 covers 14 residues. J gave up 3 bases and V 4 bases, and 6 bases lay outside the gene matches. The germline gives CDR1 SGHAT, CDR2 FQNNGV. The CDR3 sequence is CASSSRDRGYEQYF. CDR3 bases: TGTGCCAGCAGCTCCCGGGACAGAGGCTACGAGCAGTACTTC.

This clonotype was counted at least ten times. This rearrangement joins TRBV20-1 to TRBJ2-7; possible D gene TRBD1, 5 bases. In germline, CDR1 is DFQATT, CDR2 SNEGSKA (reference sequence). The V and J ends lost 3 bases and 5 bases respectively, with 14 bases between them. The CDR3 is made up of 13 amino acids. The DNA for the CDR3 is TGCAGTGCTAGTGTCAGGGTAAAAGACGAGCAGTACTTC. Residues: CSASVRVKDEQYF.

The rearrangement joins TRBV3-1 to TRBJ2-2, with 10 bases fitting TRBD2. Germline trimming cut 4 bases from V and 0 bases from J; bases unmatched to any gene: 5. The germline V gene encodes CDR1 LGHDT and CDR2 YNNKEL (reference sequence). The CDR3 runs to 17 residues. CDR3 DNA: TGTGCCAGCAGCCCCAGCGGGACTAGCGCGAACACCGGGGAGCTGTTTTTT. This sequence encodes CASSPSGTSANTGELFF. Based on the CDR3 plus reference TRBV3-1 and TRBJ2-2, the full variable domain is DTAVSQTPKYLVTQMGNDKSIKCEQNLGHDTMYWYKQDSKKFLKIMFSYNNKELIINETVPNRFSPKSPDKAHLNLHINSLELGDSAVYFCASSPSGTSANTGELFFGEGSRLTVL.

At least ten counts were recorded for this clonotype. The chain joins TRBV28 to TRBJ2-7; 7 bases align to TRBD1. Trimming removed 7 bases from V and 7 bases from J; junction bases left unmatched: 10. CDR3 length: 13 amino acids. Germline CDR1 reads MDHEN; CDR2 reads SYDVKM. CDR3 sequence reads: CASTRQGSREQYF. CDR3 in DNA: TGTGCCAGCACTCGACAGGGTTCTAGGGAGCAGTACTTC.

The rearrangement uses TRBV5-1 and TRBJ2-6, with 7 bases fitting TRBD1. V lost 4 bases to trimming and J lost 2 bases; unmatched junction nucleotides: 9. The length of the CDR3 is 17 residues. Germline CDR1 SGHRS, CDR2 YFSETQ. CDR3 nucleotides: TGCGCCAGCAGCCGAGGGGGACAGAGCGCTGGGGCCAACGTCCTGACTTTC. Amino acids: CASSRGGQSAGANVLTF. The entire variable domain, with the rest obtained from reference TRBV5-1 and TRBJ2-6, is as follows: KAGVTQTPRYLIKTRGQQVTLSCSPISGHRSVSWYQQTPGQGLQFLFEYFSETQRNKGNFPGRFSGRQFSNSRSEMNVSTLELGDSALYLCASSRGGQSAGANVLTFGAGSRLTVL.

In this sample, this clonotype turned up many times. The V gene is TRBV30, the J gene TRBJ2-7; D is ambiguous. Germline assignment: CDR1 GTSNPN and CDR2 SVGIG (reference sequence). Trimming shortened V by 4 bases and J by 3 bases, and 16 bases separated the two germline ends. CDR3 length equals 14 residues. The CDR3 sequence is CAWTMGFSSYEQYF. CDR3 sequence (DNA): TGTGCCTGGACTATGGGATTTTCCAGCTACGAGCAGTACTTC. The variable domain in full, completed from reference TRBV30 and TRBJ2-7, reads SQTIHQWPATLVQPVGSPLSLECTVEGTSNPNLYWYRQAAGRGLQLLFYSVGIGQISSEVPQNLSASRPQDRQFILSSKKLLLSDSGFYLCAWTMGFSSYEQYFGPGTRLTVT.